The text below deals with one T cell receptor beta chain. The antigen remains undetermined. The sample belongs to a study of T cell responses to AZD1222 COVID-19 vaccine. In the study overall: Second-dose schedules of about 4 or about 12 weeks were combined. General study findings and limits: Mostly white British, mostly female donors; authors suggested clonal diversity may be underestimated. Of spike-specific TCRs, nearly half reportedly target regions left unmutated in variants.

Assay used: immunoSEQ multiplex PCR; TCRdb lists only in-frame clones, some missing. The sample includes some 130,000 clones, about 91% of them seen just once. The CDR3 runs 10 residues. Germline CDR1 and CDR2: SGHDT and YYEEEE. Trimming removed 4 bases from V and 12 bases from J, with 10 bases in between. V is TRBV5-6 and J is TRBJ1-2; possibly TRBD1 for D (5 bases). This receptor was taken from an adult in good health. The sequencing used peripheral blood, collected on day 0 of AZD1222 vaccination. The CDR3 nucleotides are TGTGCCAGCAGCGGGACGATAAACACCTTC. Amino acids: CASSGTINTF.